These 18 T cell receptor beta chains originate from one sample sequenced in a study of shared T cell receptors in the human thymus. TCRdb's copy holds only in-frame clones and misses some; the assay was immunoSEQ multiplex PCR. Counted here are roughly 560,000 clones, 75% to 85% occurring once; the ten biggest clones make up more than 0.01%. The same data also went into a second study, on human thymus T cells.

Sequencing was done on a sample of thymocytes. Source of these receptors: a boy under three years old with a congenital heart defect.

In the case of this clone: At the DNA level, this CDR3 is encoded by other sequences in the same sample as well. The rearrangement joins TRBV7-9 to TRBJ2-7; 9 bases line up with TRBD1. The CDR3 consists of 15 residues. CDR1 is SEHNR, CDR2 FQNEAQ, per germline (reference sequence). Losses at the gene ends were 5 bases for V and 0 bases for J; bases not matched to a gene: 5. CDR3 loop: CASSPGQGSSYEQYF. CDR3 nucleotide sequence: TGTGCCAGCAGCCCGGGACAGGGATCCTCCTACGAGCAGTACTTC.

The V call is TRBV2, the J call TRBJ2-2; 9 positions match TRBD1. After removal of 6 bases from V and 5 bases from J, the junction contained 7 bases not matched to a gene. The germline V gene encodes CDR1 SNHLY and CDR2 FYNNEI. This CDR3 is built from 15 residues. CDR3 in amino acids: CASRDTGGETGELFF. The CDR3 DNA sequence: TGTGCCAGCAGGGATACAGGGGGCGAAACCGGGGAGCTGTTTTTT.

The V and J genes are TRBV19 and TRBJ1-2; 8 positions match TRBD1. The J segment lost 5 bases and the V segment lost 2 bases, leaving 13 bases of the junction unmatched. This CDR3 is 17 amino acids long. The germline gives CDR1 LNHDA, CDR2 SQIVND (reference sequence). CDR3 coding DNA: TGTGCCAGTAGTATAATGGTCCGAGGACAGGGAGGGTATGGCTACACCTTC. As protein: CASSIMVRGQGGYGYTF.

This clone was recorded once. The chain links TRBV27 to TRBJ2-5; tentatively, D is TRBD1 (5 bases). Germline V gene data show CDR1 as MNHEY and CDR2 as SMNVEV (reference sequence). The V end lost 6 bases, the J end lost 1 base, and 9 bases lay between the germline ends. This CDR3 has 13 residues. The DNA of the CDR3 is TGTGCCAGCAGAGGACACCGCCAAGAGACCCAGTACTTC. Its protein is CASRGHRQETQYF.

The chain joins TRBV2 to TRBJ2-7; TRBD2 is a possible D gene (6 bases). CDR1 and CDR2 (germline): SNHLY, FYNNEI. The CDR3 sequence is 14 residues long. Trimming pared 4 bases from V and 0 bases from J, leaving 10 bases between. CDR3 sequence reads: CASSARRDSYEQYF. CDR3 sequence (DNA): TGTGCCAGCAGTGCTAGGAGGGACTCCTACGAGCAGTACTTC.

V is TRBV11-2 and J is TRBJ2-5, with 8 bases fitting TRBD1. Germline values: CDR1 SGHAT, CDR2 FQNNGV. Trimming cost V 10 bases and J 1 base; bases outside gene matches: 8. This CDR3 has 14 residues. CDR3 protein: CATAKDRVQETQYF. The CDR3 region has the DNA TGTGCCACCGCCAAGGACAGGGTCCAAGAGACCCAGTACTTC.

CDR3 DNA sequence: TGCGCCAGCAGTGAGTCCCTCCGGGGGGGGACCGAGCAGTACTTC. Translation gives CASSESLRGGTEQYF. The chain links TRBV10-1 to TRBJ2-7; 8 nucleotides match TRBD2. The germline V gene encodes CDR1 WNHNN and CDR2 SYGVQD (reference sequence). The junction had 7 bases not matched to a gene; V was cut back by 0 bases and J by 6 bases. This CDR3 is 15 amino acids long.

This chain connects TRBV6-5 to TRBJ1-2, with D possibly being TRBD1 (6 bases). The CDR3 runs 12 residues. Trimming took off 6 bases at V and 6 bases at J, with 11 bases between the two ends. CDR1 MNHEY and CDR2 SVGAGI come from the germline V gene. The CDR3 DNA sequence: TGTGCCAGCAGCCTACAGGGAAATGGCTACACCTTC. Amino acids: CASSLQGNGYTF.

This clone was seen a handful of times. J is TRBJ1-2 and V is TRBV4-1; tentative D call: TRBD1 (6 bases). This CDR3 has 16 amino acids. Between the trimmed V and J ends, which lost 0 bases and 2 bases, there was a span of 13 bases. Looked up from germline, CDR1 is MGHRA and CDR2 is YSYEKL. The DNA of the CDR3 is TGCGCCAGCAGCCAAGATCATCCAGGGGAGAACTATGGCTACACCTTC. Protein product: CASSQDHPGENYGYTF.

The chain is built from TRBV11-2 and TRBJ2-2; TRBD2 is a possible D gene (7 bases). The CDR3 totals 18 residues. The germline V gene encodes CDR1 SGHAT and CDR2 FQNNGV. V was cut by 2 bases and J by 1 base, with 17 bases left in between. CDR3 sequence reads: CASSLRNGGLRNTGELFF. CDR3 in DNA: TGTGCCAGCAGCTTACGTAACGGGGGGCTTAGGAACACCGGGGAGCTGTTTTTT. The full variable domain, rest sourced from reference TRBV11-2 and TRBJ2-2, is EAGVAQSPRYKIIEKRQSVAFWCNPISGHATLYWYQQILGQGPKLLIQFQNNGVVDDSQLPKDRFSAERLKGVDSTLKIQPAKLEDSAVYLCASSLRNGGLRNTGELFFGEGSRLTVL.

This chain links TRBV4-1 with TRBJ2-7, with D possibly being TRBD1 (5 bases). This CDR3 comprises 17 residues. V was clipped by 1 base and J by 2 bases, with 18 bases between them. Germline lookup yields CDR1 MGHRA and CDR2 YSYEKL. As DNA, the CDR3 is TGCGCCAGCAGCCAAGTATGTAGCAGGGCCGGTACCTACGAGCAGTACTTC. Translated, it gives CASSQVCSRAGTYEQYF.

This chain connects TRBV27 to TRBJ1-1, with D tentatively TRBD1 (6 bases). From germline, CDR1 is MNHEY and CDR2 SMNVEV (reference sequence). CDR3 size: 14 residues. Trimming shortened V by 4 bases and J by 4 bases, and 13 bases separated the two germline ends. The CDR3 spells CASSWGGRGTEAFF. For the CDR3, the DNA is TGTGCCAGCAGTTGGGGGGGCCGAGGCACTGAAGCTTTCTTT.

The J gene is TRBJ2-3, the V gene TRBV21-1; TRBD2, as called in the table, went unchecked against the DNA. TRBV21-1 is an annotated pseudogene. The CDR3 is 15 residues long. This CDR3 is CASSMGGFRTDTQYF. CDR3 DNA: TGTGCCAGCAGCATGGGCGGGTTCCGCACAGATACGCAGTATTTT.

The gene calls are TRBV2 and TRBJ2-3; 10 nucleotides line up with TRBD1. The CDR3 has 16 residues. Germline V gene sequence: CDR1 SNHLY, CDR2 FYNNEI. The V segment lost 0 bases and the J segment 4 bases; nucleotides outside the gene matches: 4. CDR3 sequence: CASSEAIGQGADTQYF. The CDR3 DNA is TGTGCCAGCAGTGAAGCTATCGGACAGGGGGCAGATACGCAGTATTTT. Based on the CDR3 plus reference TRBV2 and TRBJ2-3, the full variable domain is EPEVTQTPSHQVTQMGQEVILRCVPISNHLYFYWYRQILGQKVEFLVSFYNNEISEKSEIFDDQFSVERPDGSNFTLKIRSTKLEDSAMYFCASSEAIGQGADTQYFGPGTRLTVL.

The chain uses TRBV7-2 and TRBJ2-3; TRBD1 matches 12 bases. Germline V gives CDR1 SGHTA, CDR2 FQGNSA. V shed 3 bases, J shed 6 bases, and the junction held 4 bases outside the gene matches. The CDR3 loop spans 15 amino acids. CDR3 sequence (DNA): TGTGCCAGCAGCTTCCCGGGACAGGGGGCGGATACGCAGTATTTT. It encodes CASSFPGQGADTQYF.

The chain couples TRBV27 to TRBJ2-7; D is possibly TRBD2 (7 bases). The germline V gene encodes CDR1 MNHEY and CDR2 SMNVEV (reference sequence). CDR3 length equals 13 residues. The germline V and J ends were trimmed by 5 bases and 2 bases, with 10 bases remaining between them. CDR3 bases: TGTGCCAGCAGTGCGGGGGCGACCTACGAGCAGTACTTC. This codes for CASSAGATYEQYF.

This chain connects TRBV28 to TRBJ1-1, with 7 positions matching TRBD1. The V gene end was trimmed by 3 bases and the J gene end by 1 base; junction bases not matched to a gene: 23. This CDR3 has 21 amino acids. CDR1 MDHEN and CDR2 SYDVKM come from the germline V gene. The CDR3 here is CASSFSTYVWDSVEQNTEAFF. The CDR3 DNA sequence: TGTGCCAGCAGTTTTTCCACCTACGTATGGGACAGCGTTGAACAGAACACTGAAGCTTTCTTT.

J is TRBJ2-2 and V is TRBV7-6; tentative D call: TRBD2 (5 bases). Germline V gene data show CDR1 as SGHVS and CDR2 as FNYEAQ. This CDR3 is built from 14 residues. V dropped 5 bases and J dropped 7 bases, with 14 bases sitting between them. The DNA for the CDR3 is TGTGCCAGCAGCAAGCACCCCGGAGGCGGGGAGCTGTTTTTT. Translating gives CASSKHPGGGELFF.